The rows below give T cell receptor beta chains drawn from one sample of a study of blood T cell repertoires in COVID-19. TCRdb's copy holds only in-frame clones and misses some; the assay was immunoSEQ multiplex PCR. The sample has more than 150,000 clones, about four fifths seen once. Sequencing was done on a sample of peripheral blood. Receptors originate from an elderly woman with acute or convalescent COVID-19. Each CDR3 is given with its conserved first and last residue.

v_call cdr3_aa
TRBV5-4 CASSLATGGGNEKLFF
TRBV6-2/TRBV6-3 CASSFDRARGYTF
TRBV7-2 CASSLSTATNEKLFF
TRBV6-5 CASSSRQGAFF
TRBV12-3/TRBV12-4 CASRATGVDGYTF
TRBV10-3 CAISDWAPTAGYTF
TRBV5-4 CASSLGGGQNTGELFF
TRBV30 CAWTSGSADTQYF
TRBV27 CASSLYGTGEVRQPQHF
TRBV11-2 CASSPEGRQPQHF